The 18 T cell receptor beta chains below were found in one sample sequenced in a study of identical twins (dated by TCRdb to 2015 to 2016). The library was generated by 5' RACE. The instrument was an Illumina HiSeq 2000. The public reads were reanalyzed by TCRdb: fastp trimming at Q25, MiXCR alignment, in-frame beta chains only. Identical CDR3 protein sequences are pooled into one entry, listed with their most common genes and DNA. This sample is represented by roughly 1,500,000 distinct CDR3 sequences; roughly 35% of them were singletons. The top ten clones comprise about 0.27% of the sample. Sequenced: cord blood. Receptor source: a newborn girl in good health.

The gene calls are TRBV6-5 and TRBJ1-1; 7 bases map to TRBD1. Germline CDR1 is MNHEY and CDR2 is SVGAGI. This CDR3 has 14 amino acids. J gave up 5 bases and V 0 bases, and 3 bases lay outside the gene matches. This chain's CDR3 is CASSYSQGVTEAFF. In DNA form, the CDR3 reads TGTGCCAGCAGTTACTCTCAGGGGGTAACTGAAGCTTTCTTT.

This clonotype was observed a handful of times. The rearrangement links TRBV4-2 to TRBJ2-1; 13 bases are a match to TRBD2. The germline gives CDR1 LGHNA, CDR2 YNFKEQ. With V trimmed by 1 base and J by 9 bases, 12 bases remained unmatched. This CDR3 is built from 18 residues. CDR3 in DNA: TGTGCCAGCAGCCAAGGCTCAACTAGCGGGGGGGCCACTGGTGAGCAGTTCTTC. Its protein product is CASSQGSTSGGATGEQFF.

The gene calls are TRBV5-1 and TRBJ1-2, with 9 nucleotides matching TRBD1. Germline lookup yields CDR1 SGHRS and CDR2 YFSETQ. This CDR3 has 15 residues. Losses at the gene ends were 0 bases for V and 6 bases for J; bases not matched to a gene: 6. The CDR3, as DNA: TGCGCCAGCAGCTTGGACAGGGGGCGCACTGATGGCTACACCTTC. Its protein is CASSLDRGRTDGYTF. The full variable domain, completed using reference TRBV5-1 and TRBJ1-2, is KAGVTQTPRYLIKTRGQQVTLSCSPISGHRSVSWYQQTPGQGLQFLFEYFSETQRNKGNFPGRFSGRQFSNSRSEMNVSTLELGDSALYLCASSLDRGRTDGYTFGSGTRLTVV.

V usage is TRBV29-1 and J usage is TRBJ2-1, with 9 bases lining up with TRBD1. Germline trimming cut 5 bases from V and 3 bases from J; bases unmatched to any gene: 8. The germline CDR1 and CDR2 sequences are SQVTM and ANQGSEA. The CDR3 has 15 residues. In DNA form, the CDR3 reads TGCAGCGTTTCACTTCGGGACAGGGTCTACAATGAGCAGTTCTTC. Encoded protein: CSVSLRDRVYNEQFF.

In this sample, this clonotype turned up a few times. The chain is built from TRBV4-2 and TRBJ2-7, with 8 positions matching TRBD2. The germline gives CDR1 LGHNA, CDR2 YNFKEQ. This CDR3 contains 16 residues. V lost 0 bases and J lost 7; bases outside the gene matches: 11. The DNA of the CDR3 is TGTGCCAGCAGCCAAGATGTATTAGCGGGGTACAATGAGCAGTACTTC. It translates to CASSQDVLAGYNEQYF.

This clonotype turned up a few times. V usage is TRBV10-3 and J usage is TRBJ2-1; TRBD2 matches at 13 bases. The junction had 3 bases not matched to a gene; V was cut back by 8 bases and J by 8 bases. Germline V gene data show CDR1 as ENHRY and CDR2 as SYGVKD. CDR3 size: 13 residues. The CDR3 DNA is TGTGCCATCCGACTAGCGGGAGGCTATGAGCAGTTCTTC. As protein: CAIRLAGGYEQFF.

In its sample, this clonotype was seen a few times. This chain uses TRBV2 with TRBJ2-3, with 7 bases aligning to TRBD2. CDR1 and CDR2 from the germline V gene are SNHLY and FYNNEI. J was trimmed by 2 bases and V by 4 bases; bases with no gene match: 6. The CDR3 consists of 15 residues. The CDR3 loop is CASSGASGPTDTQYF. In nucleotides, the CDR3 is TGTGCCAGCAGTGGCGCTAGCGGACCCACAGATACGCAGTATTTT.

This clonotype appeared a few times. The chain carries TRBV10-3 and TRBJ2-7; 11 bases fit TRBD2. V was clipped by 5 bases and J by 2 bases; unmatched bases: 2. This CDR3 has 14 residues. Germline CDR1 ENHRY, CDR2 SYGVKD. Here the CDR3 DNA reads TGTGCCATCAGTAGACTAGCGGGAACCTACGAGCAGTACTTC. Protein: CAISRLAGTYEQYF.

This clonotype was seen a few times. V usage is TRBV20-1 and J usage is TRBJ2-1; D is ambiguous. Trimming stripped 5 bases from V and 8 bases from J, with 10 bases between. CDR3 length: 11 residues. The germline CDR1 and CDR2 sequences are DFQATT and SNEGSKA (reference sequence). CDR3 protein: CSARLQYEQFF. The CDR3 region has the DNA TGCAGTGCTCGCCTACAATATGAGCAGTTCTTC.

This clonotype appeared a single time. The chain is built from TRBV19 and TRBJ2-3; 12 nucleotides match TRBD2. The V gene end was trimmed by 4 bases and the J gene end by 5 bases; junction bases not matched to a gene: 10. Germline V gene data show CDR1 as LNHDA and CDR2 as SQIVND (reference sequence). There are 17 residues in the CDR3. Written as DNA, the CDR3 is TGTGCCAGTAGTACCCTAGCGGGAGGGACGACTTTAGATACGCAGTATTTT. Protein product: CASSTLAGGTTLDTQYF.

This clonotype was picked up a small number of times. The genes are TRBV12-3 or TRBV12-4 and TRBJ2-1; perhaps TRBD1 as D (5 bases). Trimming pared 8 bases from V and 6 bases from J, leaving 14 bases between. The CDR3 is 13 residues long. CDR3 sequence reads: CASHQGRTNEQFF. CDR3 bases: TGTGCCAGCCACCAGGGTAGGACCAATGAGCAGTTCTTC.

V gene TRBV4-2 combines with J gene TRBJ2-3; TRBD2 aligns across 8 bases. Germline V CDR1 and CDR2: LGHNA, YNFKEQ. The V and J ends lost 1 base and 9 bases, in that order; junction bases with no gene match: 9. The CDR3 consists of 15 residues. The DNA for the CDR3 is TGTGCCAGCAGCCAAGTCGAGCGGGGGAGGGGGACGCAGTATTTT. Protein product: CASSQVERGRGTQYF.

This clonotype was detected only a few times. The chain is built from TRBV5-1 and TRBJ1-4; 7 bases match TRBD1. V lost 4 bases and J lost 5; bases outside the gene matches: 5. CDR3 size: 14 residues. CDR1 and CDR2 from the germline V gene are SGHRS and YFSETQ. The CDR3 coding sequence is TGCGCCAGCAGCCAGGGACAGCCCAATGAAAAACTGTTTTTT. Its protein is CASSQGQPNEKLFF.

The V call is TRBV5-1, the J call TRBJ1-2, with 7 nucleotides matching TRBD1. CDR3 length equals 13 residues. V shed 2 bases and J 8 bases; nucleotides not matched to a gene: 6. Germline loops: CDR1 SGHRS, CDR2 YFSETQ. The CDR3 spells CASSFEGASGYTF. The DNA of the CDR3 is TGCGCCAGCAGCTTTGAGGGGGCGAGCGGCTACACCTTC.

This clonotype showed up just a few times. The chain couples TRBV6-4 to TRBJ2-3, with a weak D call TRBD1 (7 bases). The V gene lost 6 bases and the J gene lost 1 base, with 11 bases spanning the gap. CDR3 length: 14 residues. CDR1 and CDR2 (germline): MRHNA, SNTAGT. The CDR3 DNA sequence: TGTGCCAGCAGGGAGGGGGCCCGCACAGATACGCAGTATTTT. Translation gives CASREGARTDTQYF.

The V call is TRBV25-1, the J call TRBJ2-1; D remains ambiguous. CDR1 is MGHDK, CDR2 SYGVNS, per germline. The length of the CDR3 is 12 residues. V was clipped by 5 bases and J by 11 bases, with 13 bases between them. DNA for the CDR3: TGTGCCAGCAGTCCCCTGAGTGGGAAGCAGTTCTTC. Amino acids: CASSPLSGKQFF.

A remark on this clonotype: Its ends do not fully match the called genes, so a read error is possible. The chain carries TRBV6-5 and TRBJ1-6; no firm D call. The germline gives CDR1 MNHEY, CDR2 SVGAGI. The CDR3 spans 16 residues. The CDR3 nucleotides read TGTGCCAGCAGCCGCCCGTCGGCCTCACATAATTCACCCCCCCACTTT. It yields the protein CASSRPSASHNSPPHF.

In its sample, this clonotype was seen a few times. The rearrangement joins TRBV28 to TRBJ2-3, with D possibly matching TRBD2 (6 bases). The germline V and J ends were trimmed by 7 bases and 2 bases, with 10 bases remaining between them. The CDR3 length is 13 residues. The germline gives CDR1 MDHEN, CDR2 SYDVKM. The CDR3 spells CASKRTNTDTQYF. In nucleotides, the CDR3 is TGTGCCAGCAAAAGGACTAACACAGATACGCAGTATTTT.